These T cell receptor beta chains were read from a single sample in a study of T-cell memory formation after mild COVID-19. MiXCR, applied by TCRdb to the 5' RACE reads, yields one record per CDR3 protein. Counted here are some 15,000 distinct CDR3 sequences, about 21% occurring once; the ten biggest clones make up over 45%. Sequenced input: PBMCs or a T cell subset sorted from them (not recorded which). These receptors were obtained from an adult woman who had mild COVID-19 (a few samples of this study predate the infection). Cell type and time point are not known. CDR3s include the opening cysteine and the closing phenylalanine or tryptophan. The order of the fields is clone size, CDR3 length, D gene, J gene, V gene, CDR3 DNA, CDR3 protein. A D gene is named only where the DNA matches it firmly. Some rows mark clone size as missing; the rest say once, few, many or name a class of expanded clone.

>many|15|-|TRBJ2-7|TRBV15
TGTGCCACCAGCTTTTTGATGCGGGGCGCGTACGAGCAGTACTTC
CATSFLMRGAYEQYF
>many|12|-|TRBJ2-7|TRBV29-1
TGCAGCGTTGAAATTAGGGGGAACGAGCAGTACTTC
CSVEIRGNEQYF
>many|14|TRBD2|TRBJ2-7|TRBV29-1
TGCAGCGTTGAGGCTAGCGGGTCTAGGTACGAGCAGTACTTC
CSVEASGSRYEQYF
>many|15|-|TRBJ1-1|TRBV30
TGTGCCTGGAGGGGACTTTCCGAGGGGAACACTGAAGCTTTCTTT
CAWRGLSEGNTEAFF
>many|14|-|TRBJ2-7|TRBV7-9
TGTGCCAGCAGTTTAGATGGGCTTCCCTACGAGCAGTACTTC
CASSLDGLPYEQYF
>-|12|-|TRBJ1-1|TRBV25-1
TGTGCCAGCAGTGAATTTCAGGGCGAAGCTTTCTTT
CASSEFQGEAFF
>many|12|-|TRBJ2-2|TRBV12-3/TRBV12-4
TGTGCCAGCAGGGGGTCGGCCGGGGAGCTGTTTTTT
CASRGSAGELFF
>many|13|-|TRBJ1-2|TRBV5-4
TGTGCCAGCAGCTTGGAACAGGGTTATGGCTACACCTTC
CASSLEQGYGYTF
>-|14|TRBD1|TRBJ1-2|TRBV5-1
TGCGCCAGCAGCTTGGGACAGGGGACTTATGGCTACACCTTC
CASSLGQGTYGYTF
>many|14|-|TRBJ2-1|TRBV5-1
TGCGCCAGCAGCGGGTTAAGCTCCTACAATGAGCAGTTCTTC
CASSGLSSYNEQFF
>-|15|TRBD2|TRBJ2-1|TRBV10-3
TGTGCCACCCAACTAGCGGGAAGCTCCTACAATGAGCAGTTCTTC
CATQLAGSSYNEQFF
>many|19|-|TRBJ1-2|TRBV4-3
TGCGCCAGCAGCCAAGATCCCTTCATCCGGGGGGCTAACTATTATGGCTACACCTTC
CASSQDPFIRGANYYGYTF
>many|15|TRBD2|TRBJ2-2|TRBV14
TGTGCCAGCAGCCCTCGACTAGCGCTTATCGGGGAGCTGTTTTTT
CASSPRLALIGELFF
>-|11|-|TRBJ2-5|TRBV29-1
TGCAGCGTTGTTCCTGAAGAGACCCAGTACTTC
CSVVPEETQYF
>many|16|TRBD2|TRBJ2-5|TRBV3-1
TGTGCCAGCAGCCCTGGGGCTAGCGGGGGTTGGGAGACCCAGTACTTC
CASSPGASGGWETQYF
>many|14|-|TRBJ1-1|TRBV12-5
TGTGCTAGTGGGCCCGGACAGAGGAACACTGAAGCTTTCTTT
CASGPGQRNTEAFF